The clone carrying this TCR beta chain was detected only once. Antigen unknown. CDR1 is SGHTA, CDR2 FQGNSA, per germline. V was clipped by 3 bases and J by 6 bases; unmatched bases: 7. This CDR3 region has 15 residues. This sample is part of a study of siplizumab effects on memory and regulatory T cells. Using immunoSEQ multiplex PCR, the repertoire was profiled, and TCRdb retains in-frame clones only, with some absent. The sample consists of approximately 60,000 clones, roughly 96% of them appearing once. Where a few donor pairs were concerned, the unstimulated naive, memory, effector memory and TEMRA subsets underwent sequencing. General study results and limits: Treatment with siplizumab left mappable alloreactive CD4+ clones averaging approximately 68% Treg-derived, compared with 25% to 30% in controls. Proliferating siplizumab-culture Treg suppressive function went unconfirmed.

The sequence derives from a human donor in good health. The gene calls are TRBV7-2 and TRBJ2-7, with 11 bases lining up with TRBD2. What was sequenced was naive CD8+ T cells sorted from blood. The CDR3 protein is CASSLISGGASEQYF. The CDR3 bases are TGTGCCAGCAGCTTGATTAGCGGGGGGGCCAGCGAGCAGTACTTC.